This T cell receptor (beta chain) was documented in a study of CD8 T cells in Susac syndrome (dated by TCRdb to between 2019 and 2020). At the level of the whole study: Whether CD8+ T cell activation and differentiation in Susac syndrome was antigen driven was tested using repertoire sequencing.

RNA was extracted with the RNeasy kit and roughly 0.45 to 1 ug was reverse transcribed using random hexamers. TCR beta CDR3 regions were amplified with the immunoSEQ multiplex PCR assay covering 54 Vbeta and 13 Jbeta segments. PCR amplification bias was corrected using a synthetic template baseline for primer optimization and computational correction. The study's processing was this. Only productive sequences were kept, with reads annotated to V, D and J genes according to IMGT and analyzed in immunoSEQ Analyzer. Clonality was computed as one minus Shannon entropy normalized by log2 of the number of productive unique sequences. For each patient and control, public and private clones were evaluated among the 100 most prevalent clones. Susac-specific clones were defined as absent from healthy and MS cohorts, around 1,000 published viral clones and other ImmuneACCESS disease sequences. Using fastp trimming at Q25 and MiXCR clonotype assembly, TCRdb reanalyzed the public sequencing data and kept in-frame beta chains. All rows with the same CDR3 protein become a single entry with the most common DNA and genes. The V and J calls reflect TCRdb's pipeline rather than the authors' work. The sample yields around 230,000 distinct CDR3 sequences; about 95% were counted once. About 0.088% of the sample goes to the ten largest clones.

Remarks on this clonotype: It has no known antigen specificity. No per-base quality is available; no much larger clone lies one base away.

Peripheral blood CD8+ and CD4+ T cells from healthy donors, Susac syndrome patients and multiple sclerosis patients were profiled using high-throughput TCR beta sequencing. Multiple sclerosis controls were treatment-naive patients with stable or active relapsing-remitting disease fulfilling revised McDonald criteria. Bulk CD8+ and CD4+ T cells were purified magnetically by negative isolation, whereas CD8+ TEMRA cells were enriched by FACS. Blood was collected in EDTA tubes and processed within 24 hours, with PBMCs isolated through density gradient centrifugation. PBMCs intended for TCR sequencing were cryopreserved in liquid nitrogen and thawed later in a water bath at 37 degrees C. Purity of sorted or isolated CD4+, CD8+ and CD8+ TEMRA cells was at least 90%. What the study reported, not specific to this receptor: The number of individuals in the TCR sequencing and HLA analysis was recognized as being relatively small.

From V the trimming removes 4 bases and from J it removes 5 bases, while the gene matches leave 24 bases of the junction unaccounted for. The CDR3 covers 20 residues, taking in both the cysteine and the phenylalanine. The kept DNA is CDR3 alone, 60 bases in frame from the first base. CDR1 is given as SGHKS and CDR2 as YYEKEE, both from the germline V gene (reference sequence). The chain couples TRBV5-5 to TRBJ2-1, and 7 junction bases match TRBD1. Sequencing used CD4+ T cells from PBMCs. The receptor comes from a human donor with multiple sclerosis. The CDR3 corresponds to CASSEYRQGSTLDGHNEQFF. The sequenced DNA: TGTGCCAGCAGCGAGTATCGACAGGGCTCCACCTTGGATGGGCACAATGAGCAGTTCTTC.